One sample yielded the 4 T cell receptor beta chains listed below, sequenced in a study of T cell repertoires in cytomegalovirus infection. Each CDR3 protein gets one entry after TCRdb re-called the reads with MiXCR. This table holds 100,000 to 150,000 distinct CDR3 sequences, roughly a quarter found once. These TCRs are of unknown antigen specificity. Sequenced input: PBMCs, sequenced either directly or after in vitro stimulation (not recorded which). Every receptor here comes from a human donor in good health (CMV status not recorded). Some clones in this sample may be carry-over from other donors' samples.

This clonotype was seen many times. The V and J genes are TRBV7-3 and TRBJ2-1, with D perhaps TRBD1 (5 bases). The CDR3 contains 14 residues. Per the germline V gene, CDR1 is SGHTA and CDR2 is FQGTGA. Trimming stripped 4 bases from V and 2 bases from J, with 9 bases between. The CDR3 region is CASSSGQTYNEQFF. The CDR3 nucleotides read TGTGCCAGCAGCTCAGGACAAACCTACAATGAGCAGTTCTTC.

The V gene is TRBV7-2, the J gene TRBJ2-5; a possible D gene is TRBD2 (6 bases). This CDR3 has 16 amino acids. With 3 bases removed from V and 0 bases from J, the gap between germline ends came to 14 bases. Germline CDR1 is SGHTA and CDR2 is FQGNSA. The CDR3 reads CASSFGGGQYQETQYF. The CDR3, as DNA: TGTGCCAGCAGCTTTGGTGGAGGGCAATACCAAGAGACCCAGTACTTC.

V usage is TRBV7-6 and J usage is TRBJ2-5; D not certain. Germline CDR1 reads SGHVS; CDR2 reads FNYEAQ. V shed 6 bases and J shed 3 bases, with 14 bases lying between them. The CDR3 consists of 14 residues. Here the CDR3 reads CASRIPGHKETQYF. The CDR3 bases are TGTGCCAGCAGGATCCCGGGCCATAAAGAGACCCAGTACTTC.

This clonotype showed up just a few times. The chain employs TRBV12-3 or TRBV12-4 and TRBJ2-3; 12 bases match TRBD2. The junction had 2 bases not matched to a gene; V was cut back by 0 bases and J by 1 base. CDR3 length equals 17 residues. CDR3 residues: CASSLARLAGGTDTQYF. CDR3 coding DNA: TGTGCCAGCAGTTTAGCGCGACTAGCGGGGGGCACAGATACGCAGTATTTT.